This passage covers 5 T cell receptor beta chains from one sample sequenced in a study of CD8+CD57+ T cells in acquired aplastic anemia (dated by TCRdb to 2016 to 2019). The sample was run on an Illumina HiSeq 2000. TCR beta VDJ combination and CDR3 sequence profiling used genomic DNA as the template. Through fastp at Q25 and MiXCR, TCRdb rebuilt clones from the public reads, retaining in-frame beta chains. Each entry is one CDR3 protein sequence, shown with its most common DNA and genes. In all, the sample holds around 150,000 distinct CDR3 sequences, and approximately 40% of those were seen once. The ten biggest clones cover about 1.1% of the sample. Material: sorted CD4+, CD8+, or CD8+CD57+ T cells (not recorded which) from PBMCs. These receptors were taken from a human donor in good health.

For this clonotype: Compared with germline, one end of the junction differs, possibly owing to a read error. The genes are TRBV3-1 and TRBJ2-1; 12 bases map to TRBD1. There are 17 residues in the CDR3. Germline loops: CDR1 LGHDT, CDR2 YNNKEL (reference sequence). CDR3 protein: CASSQSDGTGGRNERFF. CDR3 nucleotides: TGTGCCAGCAGCCAGTCAGATGGGACAGGGGGCCGGAATGAGCGGTTCTTC.

There are many counts of this clonotype. The rearrangement uses TRBV6-1 and TRBJ2-2, with 10 bases aligning to TRBD2. CDR3 size: 17 residues. V was clipped by 7 bases and J by 3 bases; unmatched bases: 11. CDR1 and CDR2 (germline): MNHNS, SASEGT. The CDR3 protein is CASTHQGTSDYTGELFF. In DNA, the CDR3 is TGTGCCAGCACACATCAAGGGACTAGCGACTACACCGGGGAGCTGTTTTTT.

This clonotype has only one observation. The chain carries TRBV19 and TRBJ2-1; D is unclear. The CDR3 has 14 amino acids. V was trimmed by 6 bases and J by 6 bases, leaving 15 bases between them. In germline, CDR1 is LNHDA, CDR2 SQIVND (reference sequence). The CDR3 DNA follows: TGTGCCAGTAGCCCCGTCGTGAGCGTCAATGAGCAGTTCTTC. It translates to CASSPVVSVNEQFF.

This rearrangement joins TRBV7-2 to TRBJ2-5; D is possibly TRBD2 (6 bases). Germline V gives CDR1 SGHTA, CDR2 FQGNSA. Trimming pared 1 base from V and 4 bases from J, leaving 10 bases between. The CDR3 covers 14 residues. This chain's CDR3 is CASSLGAGGETQYF. The CDR3 nucleotides read TGTGCCAGCAGCTTAGGAGCGGGTGGAGAGACCCAGTACTTC.

This clonotype was observed at least ten times. V gene TRBV5-5 combines with J gene TRBJ1-3, with 7 positions matching TRBD1. V dropped 4 bases and J dropped 8; count of bases not matched to a gene: 3. The CDR3 is 12 residues long. The germline gives CDR1 SGHKS, CDR2 YYEKEE (reference sequence). Here the CDR3 DNA reads TGTGCCAGCAGCCCACAGGGGCACACCATATATTTT. Translating gives CASSPQGHTIYF.